The rows below give T cell receptor beta chains drawn from one sample of a study of blood T cell repertoires in COVID-19. TCRdb keeps only in-frame clones here, not all; method: immunoSEQ multiplex PCR. Here the sample spans 270,000 or so clones, about 88% being singletons. The sequenced material came from PBMCs or T cells enriched from blood (not recorded which). The receptors were gathered from a woman aged 45-60 years who had been exposed to COVID-19. CDR3s include the opening cysteine and the closing phenylalanine or tryptophan. The order of the fields is clone size, V gene, D gene, J gene, CDR3 DNA, CDR3 protein. D genes are given only for firm matches. Where a row states a size, it is once, few, many or the class of an expanded clone; other rows omit it.

abundance: NA; v_gene: TRBV12-3/TRBV12-4; d_gene: NA; j_gene: TRBJ2-7; CDR3nt: TGTGCCAGCAGTTTAAGAGTGGACGAGCAGTACTTC; CDR3aa: CASSLRVDEQYF
abundance: NA; v_gene: TRBV14; d_gene: NA; j_gene: TRBJ1-3; CDR3nt: TGTGCCAGCAGCCAAGATTTGACGGGGATCGACACCATATATTTT; CDR3aa: CASSQDLTGIDTIYF
abundance: NA; v_gene: TRBV3-1/TRBV3-2; d_gene: NA; j_gene: TRBJ2-5; CDR3nt: TGTGCCAGCAGCCAAACAACCCGACAGGTCGGGAAAGAGACCCAGTACTTC; CDR3aa: CASSQTTRQVGKETQYF
abundance: NA; v_gene: TRBV5-1; d_gene: NA; j_gene: TRBJ1-4; CDR3nt: TGCGCCAGCAGCCTAGACAGTAAGAATGAAAAACTGTTTTTT; CDR3aa: CASSLDSKNEKLFF
abundance: NA; v_gene: TRBV10-1; d_gene: NA; j_gene: TRBJ1-1; CDR3nt: TGCGCCAGCAGTGAAGGAGGAAGGAACACTGAAGCTTTCTTT; CDR3aa: CASSEGGRNTEAFF
abundance: once; v_gene: TRBV21-1; d_gene: NA; j_gene: TRBJ1-1; CDR3nt: TGTGCCAGCAGCACCCGGGGGGAGGCGACTAACACTGAAGCTTTCTTT; CDR3aa: CASSTRGEATNTEAFF
abundance: NA; v_gene: TRBV10-3; d_gene: TRBD1; j_gene: TRBJ1-1; CDR3nt: TGTGCCACCGGGACAGTAGACACTGAAGCTTTCTTT; CDR3aa: CATGTVDTEAFF
abundance: NA; v_gene: TRBV30; d_gene: NA; j_gene: TRBJ1-3; CDR3nt: TGTGCCGCCTACAGGGAACACTCTGGAAACACCATATATTTT; CDR3aa: CAAYREHSGNTIYF
abundance: NA; v_gene: TRBV19; d_gene: TRBD1; j_gene: TRBJ1-1; CDR3nt: TGTGCCAGTAGTAGGGGGACAGGCGAGAACACTGAAGCTTTCTTT; CDR3aa: CASSRGTGENTEAFF
abundance: NA; v_gene: TRBV27; d_gene: NA; j_gene: TRBJ1-6; CDR3nt: TGTGCCACGGGACTGTCGAATTCACCCCTCCACTTT; CDR3aa: CATGLSNSPLHF
abundance: once; v_gene: TRBV7-8; d_gene: TRBD1; j_gene: TRBJ1-2; CDR3nt: TGTGCCAGCAGCTTAAGCGTCAGGGGGGATAGCTATGGCTACACCTTC; CDR3aa: CASSLSVRGDSYGYTF
abundance: once; v_gene: TRBV7-9; d_gene: NA; j_gene: TRBJ1-1; CDR3nt: TGTGCCAGCAGCCCCCAGGACACTGAAGCTTTCTTT; CDR3aa: CASSPQDTEAFF
abundance: NA; v_gene: TRBV5-1; d_gene: TRBD1; j_gene: TRBJ2-7; CDR3nt: TGCGCCAGCAGCTTGCTTGGACAGGGGGCTGGGGAGCAGTACTTC; CDR3aa: CASSLLGQGAGEQYF
abundance: NA; v_gene: TRBV5-1; d_gene: NA; j_gene: TRBJ1-1; CDR3nt: TGCGCCAGCAGCTTAGGGGTCGGCACTGAAGCTTTCTTT; CDR3aa: CASSLGVGTEAFF
abundance: NA; v_gene: TRBV11-1; d_gene: NA; j_gene: TRBJ2-6; CDR3nt: TGTGCCAGCAGCAGACAGCCTGGGGCCAACGTCCTGACTTTC; CDR3aa: CASSRQPGANVLTF
abundance: many; v_gene: TRBV5-1; d_gene: NA; j_gene: TRBJ1-2; CDR3nt: TGCGCCAGCAGCTCGTTGTTGGGGAGTGGCTACACCTTC; CDR3aa: CASSSLLGSGYTF
abundance: NA; v_gene: TRBV19; d_gene: TRBD1; j_gene: TRBJ1-6; CDR3nt: TGTGCCAGTACCACAACAGGGGGCGGTTCACCCCTCCACTTT; CDR3aa: CASTTTGGGSPLHF
abundance: once; v_gene: TRBV4-1; d_gene: NA; j_gene: TRBJ2-5; CDR3nt: TGCGCCAGCAGCCAAGGCCAGTTGGAGACCCAGTACTTC; CDR3aa: CASSQGQLETQYF
abundance: NA; v_gene: TRBV5-6; d_gene: NA; j_gene: TRBJ1-3; CDR3nt: TGTGCCAGCAGCTTGAAAACCCAGGCTGGAAACACCATATATTTT; CDR3aa: CASSLKTQAGNTIYF
abundance: many; v_gene: TRBV5-1; d_gene: NA; j_gene: TRBJ1-1; CDR3nt: TGCGCCAGCAGCTTTAGGGGCACAGGGAACACTGAAGCTTTCTTT; CDR3aa: CASSFRGTGNTEAFF
abundance: once; v_gene: TRBV7-3; d_gene: NA; j_gene: TRBJ1-2; CDR3nt: TGTGCCAGCAGCTTAAACGCAGGGAAAGGCTACACCTTC; CDR3aa: CASSLNAGKGYTF
abundance: NA; v_gene: TRBV19; d_gene: TRBD1; j_gene: TRBJ1-2; CDR3nt: TGTGCCAGTAGTCCCGCAGGGACAGGGGGTTATGGCTACACCTTC; CDR3aa: CASSPAGTGGYGYTF
abundance: few; v_gene: TRBV28; d_gene: NA; j_gene: TRBJ1-2; CDR3nt: TGTGCCAGCAGGGGGGGGTTGTGGCAGCAGATTAACTATGGCTACACCTTC; CDR3aa: CASRGGLWQQINYGYTF
abundance: NA; v_gene: TRBV11-1; d_gene: NA; j_gene: TRBJ2-2; CDR3nt: TGTGCCAGCAGCTTTGAGGGGGCGAACACCGGGGAGCTGTTTTTT; CDR3aa: CASSFEGANTGELFF
abundance: NA; v_gene: TRBV10-3; d_gene: TRBD1; j_gene: TRBJ1-1; CDR3nt: TGTGCCATCAGGGGACAGCCGAACACTGAAGCTTTCTTT; CDR3aa: CAIRGQPNTEAFF
abundance: NA; v_gene: TRBV30; d_gene: NA; j_gene: TRBJ1-2; CDR3nt: TGTGCCTGGAGTCCACCAGGCCTATATGGCTACACCTTC; CDR3aa: CAWSPPGLYGYTF
abundance: NA; v_gene: TRBV30; d_gene: NA; j_gene: TRBJ2-7; CDR3nt: TGTGCCTGGAGTGGACAGGGTACTAGCGGGCAGTACTTC; CDR3aa: CAWSGQGTSGQYF
abundance: NA; v_gene: TRBV13; d_gene: TRBD1; j_gene: TRBJ2-5; CDR3nt: TGTGCCAGCAGGGGACAGGGGGAAGAGACCCAGTACTTC; CDR3aa: CASRGQGEETQYF
abundance: NA; v_gene: TRBV5-1; d_gene: NA; j_gene: TRBJ1-1; CDR3nt: TGCGCCAGCAGCTTGGAAGGGGGAGGGGCTTTCTTT; CDR3aa: CASSLEGGGAFF